These T cell receptor beta chains were read from a single sample in a study of T cells expressing NK-cell markers. TCRdb reprocessed the 5' RACE reads and keeps a single row for each CDR3 protein, giving no DNA. Its table records some 190,000 distinct CDR3 sequences. The sample comprised blood T cells: a sorted CD56 or NKG2C T cell subset, CD4+ or CD8+ T cells, or bulk PBMC T cells (not recorded which). These TCRs come from a man aged 18 to 69 in good health. The CDR3 runs from the conserved cysteine through the conserved F or W. The order of the fields is J gene, V gene, CDR3 protein.

>TRBJ2-5|TRBV7-2
CASSSFWSGQETQYF
>TRBJ2-7|TRBV11-1
CASSLVRRRVDEQYF
>TRBJ2-5|TRBV4-1
CASSQEDRSGLNGTQYF
>TRBJ2-1|TRBV19
CASSIFSRTVYNEQFF
>TRBJ2-1|TRBV5-1
CASSHTSDRVEDEQFF
>TRBJ2-3|TRBV27
CASSKGPVATDTQYF
>TRBJ2-7|TRBV4-2
CASSPLPSGSYEQYF
>TRBJ2-7|TRBV11-2
CASSHVGQGAKQYF
>TRBJ2-7|TRBV4-1
CASSHGASSYEQYF
>TRBJ1-3|TRBV6-1
CASRKTGVGFGNTIYF
>TRBJ1-1|TRBV2
CASSLLQGSDEAFF
>TRBJ2-2|TRBV7-8
CASSLTLGMEGELFF
>TRBJ2-2|TRBV4-1
CASSQQGSTGELFF
>TRBJ1-6|TRBV9
CASSAQGFGNSPLHF
>TRBJ2-1|TRBV4-1
CASSLGLAGTERNNEQFF